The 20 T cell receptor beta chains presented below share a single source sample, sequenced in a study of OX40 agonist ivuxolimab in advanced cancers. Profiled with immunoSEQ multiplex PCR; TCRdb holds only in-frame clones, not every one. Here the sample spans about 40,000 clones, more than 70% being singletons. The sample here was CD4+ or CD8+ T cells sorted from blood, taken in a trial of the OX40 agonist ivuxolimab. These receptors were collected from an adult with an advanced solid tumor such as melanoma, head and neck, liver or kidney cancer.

CDR3 nucleotide sequence: TGCGCCAGCAGCCAAGATCCCCTAGCGGGAGGCTCCTACGAGCAGTACTTC. Protein: CASSQDPLAGGSYEQYF. V usage is TRBV4-1 and J usage is TRBJ2-7; the match to TRBD2 covers 11 bases. The germline gives CDR1 MGHRA, CDR2 YSYEKL. V dropped 0 bases and J dropped 0; count of bases not matched to a gene: 4. The CDR3 sequence is 17 residues long.

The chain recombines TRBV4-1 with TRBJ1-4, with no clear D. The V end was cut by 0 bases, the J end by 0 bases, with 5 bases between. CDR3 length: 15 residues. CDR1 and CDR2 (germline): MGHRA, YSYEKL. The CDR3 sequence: CASSQDTTTNEKLFF. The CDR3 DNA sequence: TGCGCCAGCAGCCAAGACACCACAACTAATGAAAAACTGTTTTTT.

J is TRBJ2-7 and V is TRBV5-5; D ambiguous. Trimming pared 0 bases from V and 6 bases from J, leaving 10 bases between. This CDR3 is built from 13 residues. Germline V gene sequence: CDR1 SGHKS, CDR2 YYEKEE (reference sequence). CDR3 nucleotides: TGTGCCAGCAGCTTGGCGACCAGCTCCGAGCAGTACTTC. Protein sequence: CASSLATSSEQYF.

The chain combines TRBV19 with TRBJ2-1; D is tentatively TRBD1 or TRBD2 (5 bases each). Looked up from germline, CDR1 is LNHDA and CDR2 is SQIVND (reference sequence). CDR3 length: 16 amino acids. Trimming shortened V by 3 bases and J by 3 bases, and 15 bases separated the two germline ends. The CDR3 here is CASSMVVGTLYNEQFF. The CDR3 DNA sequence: TGTGCCAGTAGTATGGTCGTCGGGACCCTCTACAATGAGCAGTTCTTC.

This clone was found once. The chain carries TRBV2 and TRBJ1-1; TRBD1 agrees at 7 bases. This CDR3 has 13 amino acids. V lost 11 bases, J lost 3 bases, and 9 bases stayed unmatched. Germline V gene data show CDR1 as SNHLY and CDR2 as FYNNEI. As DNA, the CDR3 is TGTGCCGGGGAACAGGGGACTTACACTGAAGCTTTCTTT. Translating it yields CAGEQGTYTEAFF.

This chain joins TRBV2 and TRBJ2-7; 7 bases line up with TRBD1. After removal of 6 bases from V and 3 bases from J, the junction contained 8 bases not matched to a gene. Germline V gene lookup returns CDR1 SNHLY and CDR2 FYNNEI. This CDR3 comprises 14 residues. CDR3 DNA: TGTGCCAGCAGCTACCTTGGGACAGACTACGAGCAGTACTTC. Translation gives CASSYLGTDYEQYF.

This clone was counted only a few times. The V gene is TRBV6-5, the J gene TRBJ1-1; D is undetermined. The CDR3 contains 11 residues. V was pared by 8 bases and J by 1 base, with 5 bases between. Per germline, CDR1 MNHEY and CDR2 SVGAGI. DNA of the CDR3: TGTGCCAGCGGATGGAACACTGAAGCTTTCTTT. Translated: CASGWNTEAFF.

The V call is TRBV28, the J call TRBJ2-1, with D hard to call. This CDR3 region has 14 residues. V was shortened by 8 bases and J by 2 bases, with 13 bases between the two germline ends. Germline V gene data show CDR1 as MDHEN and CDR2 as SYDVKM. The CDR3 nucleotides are TGTGCCAGCCGCCCCGCAGGACCCTACAATGAGCAGTTCTTC. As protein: CASRPAGPYNEQFF. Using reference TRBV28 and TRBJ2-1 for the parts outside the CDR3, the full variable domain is DVKVTQSSRYLVKRTGEKVFLECVQDMDHENMFWYRQDPGLGLRLIYFSYDVKMKEKGDIPEGYSVSREKKERFSLILESASTNQTSMYLCASRPAGPYNEQFFGPGTRLTVL.

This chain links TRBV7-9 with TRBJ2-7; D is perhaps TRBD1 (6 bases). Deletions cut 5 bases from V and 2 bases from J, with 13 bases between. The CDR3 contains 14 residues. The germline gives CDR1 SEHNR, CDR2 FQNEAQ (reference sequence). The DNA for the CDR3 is TGTGCCAGCAGCACCCGAAACAGGGCCTACGAGCAGTACTTC. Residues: CASSTRNRAYEQYF.

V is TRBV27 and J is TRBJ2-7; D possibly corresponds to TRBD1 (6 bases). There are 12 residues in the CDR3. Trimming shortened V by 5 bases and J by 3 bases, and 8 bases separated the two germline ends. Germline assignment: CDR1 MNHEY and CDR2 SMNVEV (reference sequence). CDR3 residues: CASSGGLYEQYF. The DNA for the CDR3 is TGTGCCAGCAGTGGGGGCCTCTACGAGCAGTACTTC.

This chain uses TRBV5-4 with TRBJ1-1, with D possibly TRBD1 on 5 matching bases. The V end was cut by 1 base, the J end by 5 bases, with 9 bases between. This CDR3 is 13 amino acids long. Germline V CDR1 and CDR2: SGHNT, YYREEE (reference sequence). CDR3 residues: CASSLNGGTEAFF. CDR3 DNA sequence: TGTGCCAGCAGCTTGAATGGGGGAACTGAAGCTTTCTTT.

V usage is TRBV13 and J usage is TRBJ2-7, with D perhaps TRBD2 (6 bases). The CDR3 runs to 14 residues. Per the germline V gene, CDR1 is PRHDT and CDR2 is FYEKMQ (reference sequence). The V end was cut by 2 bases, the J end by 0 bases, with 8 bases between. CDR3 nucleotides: TGTGCCAGCAGCTTAATCGGGGGCTCCTACGAGCAGTACTTC. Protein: CASSLIGGSYEQYF.

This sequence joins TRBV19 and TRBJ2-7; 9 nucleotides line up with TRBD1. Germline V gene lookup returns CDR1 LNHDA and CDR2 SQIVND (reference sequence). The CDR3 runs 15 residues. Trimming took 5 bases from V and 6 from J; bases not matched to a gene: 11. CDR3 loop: CASSPTGQGITEQYF. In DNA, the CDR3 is TGTGCCAGTAGTCCGACGGGACAGGGTATTACCGAGCAGTACTTC.

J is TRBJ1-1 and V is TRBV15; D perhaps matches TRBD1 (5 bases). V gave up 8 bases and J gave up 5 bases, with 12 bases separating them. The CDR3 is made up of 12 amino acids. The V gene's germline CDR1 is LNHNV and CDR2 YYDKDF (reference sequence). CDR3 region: CATRVGLTEAFF. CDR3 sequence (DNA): TGTGCCACCCGGGTGGGGCTTACTGAAGCTTTCTTT.

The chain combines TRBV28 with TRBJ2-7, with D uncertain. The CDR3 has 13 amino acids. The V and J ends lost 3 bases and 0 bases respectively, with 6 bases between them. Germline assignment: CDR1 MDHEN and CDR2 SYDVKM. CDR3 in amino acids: CASSLTPSYEQYF. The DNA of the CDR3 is TGTGCCAGCAGTTTGACCCCCTCCTACGAGCAGTACTTC. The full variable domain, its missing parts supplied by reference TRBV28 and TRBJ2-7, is DVKVTQSSRYLVKRTGEKVFLECVQDMDHENMFWYRQDPGLGLRLIYFSYDVKMKEKGDIPEGYSVSREKKERFSLILESASTNQTSMYLCASSLTPSYEQYFGPGTRLTVT.

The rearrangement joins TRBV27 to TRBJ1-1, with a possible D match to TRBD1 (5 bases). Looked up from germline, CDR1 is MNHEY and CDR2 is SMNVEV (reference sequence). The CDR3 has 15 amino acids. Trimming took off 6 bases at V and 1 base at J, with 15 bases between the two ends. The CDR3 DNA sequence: TGTGCCAGCAGACCCACCCCGGGGGGGAACACTGAAGCTTTCTTT. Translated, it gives CASRPTPGGNTEAFF.

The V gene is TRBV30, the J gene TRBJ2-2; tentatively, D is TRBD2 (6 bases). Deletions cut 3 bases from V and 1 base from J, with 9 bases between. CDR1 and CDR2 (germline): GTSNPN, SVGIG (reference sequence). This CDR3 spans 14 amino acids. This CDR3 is CAWRAGLNTGELFF. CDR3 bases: TGTGCCTGGAGGGCGGGATTGAACACCGGGGAGCTGTTTTTT.

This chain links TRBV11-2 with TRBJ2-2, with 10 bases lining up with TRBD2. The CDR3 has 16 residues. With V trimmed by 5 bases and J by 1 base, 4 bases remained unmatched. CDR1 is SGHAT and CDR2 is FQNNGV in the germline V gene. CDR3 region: CASSTWTSGNTGELFF. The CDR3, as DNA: TGTGCCAGCAGCACCTGGACTAGCGGGAACACCGGGGAGCTGTTTTTT.

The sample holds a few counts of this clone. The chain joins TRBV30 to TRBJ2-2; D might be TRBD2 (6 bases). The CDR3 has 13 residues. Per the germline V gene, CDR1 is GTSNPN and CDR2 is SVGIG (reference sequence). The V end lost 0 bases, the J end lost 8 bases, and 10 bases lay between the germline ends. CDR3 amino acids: CAWSVGGAGELFF. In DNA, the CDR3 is TGTGCCTGGAGTGTAGGCGGGGCGGGGGAGCTGTTTTTT. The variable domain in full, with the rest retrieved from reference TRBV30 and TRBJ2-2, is SQTIHQWPATLVQPVGSPLSLECTVEGTSNPNLYWYRQAAGRGLQLLFYSVGIGQISSEVPQNLSASRPQDRQFILSSKKLLLSDSGFYLCAWSVGGAGELFFGEGSRLTVL.

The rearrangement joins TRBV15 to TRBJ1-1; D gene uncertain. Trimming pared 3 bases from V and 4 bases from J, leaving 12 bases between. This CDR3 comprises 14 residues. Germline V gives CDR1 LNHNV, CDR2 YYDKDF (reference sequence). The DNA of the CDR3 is TGTGCCACCAGCAGTACCTCGTTTGGCACTGAAGCTTTCTTT. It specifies CATSSTSFGTEAFF.